This T cell receptor beta chain came from a study of brain T cells in children with intractable seizures. Sequencing was limited to surgery cases with top T cell transcript signatures in brain tissue. Concerning this clone: The antigen is undetermined.

General study results and limits: Absence of clones before surgery may stem from lower sequencing depth.

Produced via immunoSEQ multiplex PCR; TCRdb's table is partial and in-frame only. The table shows fewer than 50,000 clones, with 80% to 95% occurring only once. CDR1 and CDR2 from the germline V gene are MDHEN and SYDVKM. The length of the CDR3 is 13 residues. The V and J ends lost 5 bases and 4 bases respectively, with 11 bases between them. This TCR came from a girl aged 2-10 years with tuberous sclerosis and intractable seizures. Sequenced material: peripheral blood, taken at surgery. The chain combines TRBV28 with TRBJ2-5; no reliable D call. The CDR3, as DNA: TGTGCCAGCAGTCACGTTGCCCGAGAGACCCAGTACTTC. Translated, it gives CASSHVARETQYF.